This T cell receptor (beta chain) was profiled in a study of shared clonotypes between healthy human individuals. Study-wide results and caveats: Generation probability values for non-shared clonotypes were lower than those for clonotypes shared by all four donors.

This CDR3 comprises 13 residues. Germline loops: CDR1 MNHEY, CDR2 SVGAGI. Trimming stripped 0 bases from V and 7 bases from J, with 10 bases between. Data came from immunoSEQ multiplex PCR; TCRdb stores just in-frame clones and leaves some out. The table lists about 1 million clones, around 75% of them singletons. Details on this clone: Its specificity is not known.

V gene TRBV6-5 combines with J gene TRBJ2-7; D is ambiguous. The clonotype was recovered from a young man in good health. Material: memory CD4+ T cells sorted from blood. Subset noted: CD45RA-negative fraction. Here the CDR3 reads CASSYSKGEEQYF. DNA of the CDR3: TGTGCCAGCAGTTACTCGAAGGGCGAGGAGCAGTACTTC.